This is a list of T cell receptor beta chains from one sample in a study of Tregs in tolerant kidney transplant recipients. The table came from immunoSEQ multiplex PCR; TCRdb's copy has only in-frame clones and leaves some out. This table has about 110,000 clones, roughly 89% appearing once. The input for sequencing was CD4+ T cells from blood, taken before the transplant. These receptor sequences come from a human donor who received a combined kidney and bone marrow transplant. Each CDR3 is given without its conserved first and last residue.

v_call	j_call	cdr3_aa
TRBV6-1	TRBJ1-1	ASREQGNLMNTEAF
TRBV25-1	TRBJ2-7	ASSDPRQSSYEQY
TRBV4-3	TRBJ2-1	ASSSLKGGSYNEQF
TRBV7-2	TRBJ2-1	ASTLSAGEQF
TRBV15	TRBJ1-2	ATSIRQANGGYT
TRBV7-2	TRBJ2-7	ASSFGTWEQY
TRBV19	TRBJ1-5	ASSIVTGAPYSNQPQH
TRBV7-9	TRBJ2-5	ASSLGTGSETQY
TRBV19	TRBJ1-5	ASSITGGKQPQH
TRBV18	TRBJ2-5	ASSPLGTAQETQY
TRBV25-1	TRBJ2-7	ASSEDRLTMQY
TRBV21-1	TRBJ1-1	ASNPGQGNTEAF
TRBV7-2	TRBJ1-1	ASSLSRVDTEAF
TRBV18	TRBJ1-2	ASSVTGLAYGYT
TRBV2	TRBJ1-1	ASRGTGNTEAF
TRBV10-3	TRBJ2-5	AISESAGAETQY
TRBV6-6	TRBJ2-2	ASSPLRQGSTGELF
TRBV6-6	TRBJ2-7	ASSYEISYEQY
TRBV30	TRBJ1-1	AWSQEVGLNTEAF
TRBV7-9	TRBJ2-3	ASTDSRLAGGPPDTQY
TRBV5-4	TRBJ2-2	ASSLVGANTGELF
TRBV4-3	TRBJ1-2	ASSQVFPGNDGYT
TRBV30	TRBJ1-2	AWSPPATGGFNYGYT
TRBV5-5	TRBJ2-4	ASSLVGRGRNIQY
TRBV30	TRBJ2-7	AWSGVWEQY
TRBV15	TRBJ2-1	ATSTGKSGKQF
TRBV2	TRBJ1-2	ASSAREGYGYT
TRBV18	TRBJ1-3	ASSAEQGAVGNTIY
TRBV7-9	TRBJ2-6	ASSGRAAGANVLT
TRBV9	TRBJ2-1	ASSVAVYNEQF
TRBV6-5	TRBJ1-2	ASLRGPGYGYT
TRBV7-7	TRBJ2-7	ASSPRTGGAEQY
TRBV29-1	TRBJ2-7	SVRTSGLPYEQY
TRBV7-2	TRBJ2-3	ASSPGLAGGQDTQY
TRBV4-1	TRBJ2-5	ASSQGAPGAETQY
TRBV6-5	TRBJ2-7	ASSNSGRASREQY
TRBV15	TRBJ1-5	ATSVKDRGSYQPQH
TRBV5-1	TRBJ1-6	ASSLGPGQGNSPLH
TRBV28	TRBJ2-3	ASSPGTTSDTQY
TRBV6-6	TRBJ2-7	ASSYSTSGGLEQY
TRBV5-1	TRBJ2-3	ASSQSLDRGWTDTQY
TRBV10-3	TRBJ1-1	AIGTGAEAF
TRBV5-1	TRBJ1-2	ASSPTGDDYGYT